The 16 T cell receptor beta chains in this list originate from one sample, sequenced in a study of stem cell transplantation in POMP-related autoinflammatory disease. The repertoire was sequenced with immunoSEQ multiplex PCR; TCRdb's copy has only in-frame clones and lacks some. Of approximately 7,800 clones listed, approximately 88% are singletons. The starting material was CD8+ T cells from PBMCs, obtained after stem cell transplantation. The receptors originated from a human patient with POMP-related autoinflammation and immune dysregulation (PRAID). Some T cells could come from the graft donor.

This clone showed up just a few times. This CDR3 is CAIPHKAGTGGSYGYTF. DNA for the CDR3: TGTGCCATCCCGCATAAGGCGGGGACAGGGGGATCGTATGGCTACACCTTC. V is TRBV2 and J is TRBJ1-2; TRBD1 aligns across 11 bases. The germline V gene encodes CDR1 SNHLY and CDR2 FYNNEI. V dropped 10 bases and J dropped 5; count of bases not matched to a gene: 18. This CDR3 spans 17 amino acids.

This rearrangement joins TRBV18 to TRBJ2-1, with D perhaps being TRBD1 or TRBD2 (5 bases each). Trimming left V 3 bases short and J 9 bases short, with 21 bases between. The CDR3 spans 16 residues. The germline V gene has CDR1 KGHSH and CDR2 LQKENI. Here the CDR3 DNA reads TGTGCCAGCTCACCCCAGACAGCGGAAACCCTGGGTGAGCAGTTCTTC. This sequence encodes CASSPQTAETLGEQFF.

The V call is TRBV19, the J call TRBJ2-1; a possible D gene is TRBD2 (5 bases). V was shortened by 2 bases and J by 4 bases, with 12 bases between the two germline ends. Germline values: CDR1 LNHDA, CDR2 SQIVND (reference sequence). The CDR3 contains 15 residues. The CDR3 here is CASSIIGVTYNEQFF. The CDR3 DNA follows: TGTGCCAGTAGTATAATCGGGGTGACATACAATGAGCAGTTCTTC.

The chain combines TRBV4-1 with TRBJ1-5; D may be TRBD1 (6 bases). Germline values: CDR1 MGHRA, CDR2 YSYEKL. The germline V and J ends were trimmed by 5 bases and 3 bases, with 23 bases remaining between them. The CDR3 spans 18 residues. The CDR3 sequence: CASSEGGGRGAINQPQHF. The CDR3 DNA follows: TGCGCCAGCAGCGAAGGGGGTGGACGGGGGGCAATCAATCAGCCCCAGCATTTT.

The chain joins TRBV11-1 to TRBJ2-7; D is uncertain. There are 12 residues in the CDR3. V lost 3 bases, J lost 3 bases, and 6 bases lay in between. Per germline, CDR1 SGHAT and CDR2 FQDESV (reference sequence). The CDR3 is CASSFDNYEQYF. CDR3 nucleotides: TGTGCCAGCAGCTTTGACAACTACGAGCAGTACTTC.

The chain employs TRBV9 and TRBJ2-1, with D possibly being TRBD2 (6 bases). The CDR3 consists of 17 residues. Germline CDR1 SGDLS, CDR2 YYNGEE. With 4 bases removed from V and 4 bases from J, the gap between germline ends came to 21 bases. CDR3 in DNA: TGTGCCAGCAGCCCTTCCTTAGGGCGGGGAGAATACAATGAGCAGTTCTTC. Translated, it gives CASSPSLGRGEYNEQFF.

V gene TRBV29-1 combines with J gene TRBJ2-1, with D possibly TRBD2 on 5 matching bases. Trimming removed 4 bases from V and 0 bases from J, with 16 bases in between. The germline V gene has CDR1 SQVTM and CDR2 ANQGSEA. There are 16 residues in the CDR3. The CDR3 DNA follows: TGCAGCGTTGTTGGTGTAGCGCTGAGCTCCTACAATGAGCAGTTCTTC. Translating gives CSVVGVALSSYNEQFF.

This clone was counted only a few times. This chain connects TRBV28 to TRBJ2-7; D is unclear. This CDR3 region has 12 residues. The germline CDR1 and CDR2 sequences are MDHEN and SYDVKM. With 3 bases removed from V and 5 bases from J, the gap between germline ends came to 8 bases. CDR3 region: CASSFGVDEQYF. The CDR3 DNA sequence: TGTGCCAGCAGTTTCGGAGTCGACGAGCAGTACTTC.

The rearrangement uses TRBV2 and TRBJ2-4, with a tentative D call TRBD2 (6 bases). Deletions cut 6 bases from V and 8 bases from J, with 11 bases between. The CDR3 has 12 residues. The germline CDR1 and CDR2 sequences are SNHLY and FYNNEI. The DNA of the CDR3 is TGTGCCAGCAGGGAGGGGATGGACATTCAGTACTTC. This encodes CASREGMDIQYF.

The CDR3: CASIGTSGRSEQYF. The CDR3 bases are TGTGCCAGCATCGGGACTAGCGGGAGAAGTGAGCAGTACTTC. The genes are TRBV27 and TRBJ2-7; 14 bases match TRBD2. CDR3 length: 14 residues. V was pared by 7 bases and J by 7 bases, with 6 bases of the junction left unmatched. Germline CDR1 reads MNHEY; CDR2 reads SMNVEV (reference sequence).

J is TRBJ2-5 and V is TRBV5-1; TRBD2 might be the D (6 bases). The germline V gene has CDR1 SGHRS and CDR2 YFSETQ. V was cut by 5 bases and J by 2 bases, with 13 bases left in between. This CDR3 comprises 14 residues. DNA for the CDR3: TGCGCCAGCAGGCGAGGGCGGGGACAAGAGACCCAGTACTTC. Protein product: CASRRGRGQETQYF.

This rearrangement joins TRBV5-1 to TRBJ1-4; a weak D match, TRBD1 (5 bases). This CDR3 is 18 amino acids long. V dropped 5 bases and J dropped 2 bases, with 22 bases sitting between them. CDR1 and CDR2 (germline): SGHRS, YFSETQ. The DNA for the CDR3 is TGCGCCAGCAGGGTGGGACTCTGGAGAGATGGCACTAATGAAAAACTGTTTTTT. The encoded protein is CASRVGLWRDGTNEKLFF.

The rearrangement uses TRBV9 and TRBJ2-4; 8 nucleotides align to TRBD2. V lost 0 bases to trimming and J lost 1 base; unmatched junction nucleotides: 3. The V gene's germline CDR1 is SGDLS and CDR2 YYNGEE. The CDR3 contains 16 residues. The CDR3 sequence is CASSVGASGAKNIQYF. The CDR3, as DNA: TGTGCCAGCAGCGTAGGGGCTAGCGGGGCCAAAAACATTCAGTACTTC.

The V call is TRBV19, the J call TRBJ1-5; 9 bases agree with TRBD1. This CDR3 spans 15 amino acids. CDR1 and CDR2 from the germline V gene are LNHDA and SQIVND (reference sequence). The J segment lost 5 bases and the V segment lost 11 bases, leaving 13 bases of the junction unmatched. The CDR3 region is CACQLRDREDQPQHF. Written as DNA, the CDR3 is TGTGCCTGTCAGCTTCGGGACAGGGAGGATCAGCCCCAGCATTTT.

This sequence joins TRBV4-1 and TRBJ2-7; possibly TRBD1 for D (6 bases). This CDR3 has 16 residues. V was pared by 0 bases and J by 2 bases, with 14 bases between. Germline V gene lookup returns CDR1 MGHRA and CDR2 YSYEKL. This chain's CDR3 is CASSQDWGLAAYEQYF. The CDR3 region has the DNA TGCGCCAGCAGCCAAGATTGGGGGCTAGCCGCCTACGAGCAGTACTTC.

V and J are TRBV27 and TRBJ2-5; D possibly corresponds to TRBD2 (6 bases). This CDR3 spans 17 amino acids. Germline lookup yields CDR1 MNHEY and CDR2 SMNVEV (reference sequence). V lost 6 bases and J lost 0, with 20 bases in between. DNA of the CDR3: TGTGCCAGCAGCAAAGGAAGAAGGGAGGAGGACCAAGAGACCCAGTACTTC. Amino acids: CASSKGRREEDQETQYF.